One sample yielded the 18 T cell receptor beta chains listed below, sequenced in a study of Ad26.COV2.S vaccination and SARS-CoV-2 variants. Profiled with immunoSEQ multiplex PCR; TCRdb holds only in-frame clones, not every one. The repertoire consists of hundreds of thousands of clones, with around 87% occurring once and the leading ten covering roughly 3.6%. This sample's treatment: some 20 received Ad26.COV2.S at low or high dose, single or two shots; several received placebo; per-sample allocation not given. On day 63 after the first injection, vaccine and placebo recipients gave samples. Sequenced here: peripheral blood, sampled in a trial of Ad26.COV2.S vaccine versus placebo. These TCRs come from a person aged 18 to 65 who received the Ad26.COV2.S COVID-19 vaccine or a placebo.

This sequence joins TRBV11-1 and TRBJ1-6; D is uncertain. The germline CDR1 and CDR2 sequences are SGHAT and FQDESV (reference sequence). The V end was cut by 5 bases, the J end by 7 bases, with 12 bases between. This CDR3 has 14 amino acids. CDR3 DNA sequence: TGTGCCAGCAGCGCAGGCCCTACCAATTCACCCCTCCACTTT. It encodes CASSAGPTNSPLHF.

V and J are TRBV6-2 or TRBV6-3 and TRBJ2-7; 8 bases align to TRBD2. V was pared by 5 bases and J by 0 bases, with 12 bases of the junction left unmatched. The CDR3 runs 17 residues. Germline loops: CDR1 MNHEY, CDR2 SVGEGT. The CDR3 region has the DNA TGTGCCAGCAGTATCGGATCTCCGGGGGGGGACTCCTACGAGCAGTACTTC. Its translation: CASSIGSPGGDSYEQYF.

The CDR3 region is CASRPTGGGNSPLHF. The DNA of the CDR3 is TGTGCCAGCAGACCCACAGGGGGCGGTAATTCACCCCTCCACTTT. The chain links TRBV6-5 to TRBJ1-6, with 9 positions matching TRBD1. There are 15 residues in the CDR3. Losses at the gene ends were 6 bases for V and 6 bases for J; bases not matched to a gene: 6. CDR1 and CDR2 from the germline V gene are MNHEY and SVGAGI.

V gene TRBV7-2 combines with J gene TRBJ2-5; 10 nucleotides align to TRBD1. Trimming at V came to 5 bases and at J to 5 bases, leaving 11 bases not matched to a gene. CDR3 length equals 16 residues. The germline V gene has CDR1 SGHTA and CDR2 FQGNSA. CDR3 DNA sequence: TGTGCCAGCAGCCTAACTAGACAGGGGGCATGGGAGACCCAGTACTTC. This encodes CASSLTRQGAWETQYF. The full variable domain, completed using reference TRBV7-2 and TRBJ2-5, is GAGVSQSPSNKVTEKGKDVELRCDPISGHTALYWYRQSLGQGLEFLIYFQGNSAPDKSGLPSDRFSAERTGGSVSTLTIQRTQQEDSAVYLCASSLTRQGAWETQYFGPGTRLLVL.

The chain combines TRBV4-3 with TRBJ1-6; 10 positions agree with TRBD1. Trimming cost V 4 bases and J 5 bases; bases outside gene matches: 11. The CDR3 is 18 amino acids. The germline V gene has CDR1 LGHNA and CDR2 YSLEER. The CDR3 protein is CASSRNTVGTGDNSPLHF. CDR3 coding DNA: TGCGCCAGCAGCCGAAACACCGTCGGGACAGGGGATAATTCACCCCTCCACTTT.

The rearrangement links TRBV27 to TRBJ1-1; D unresolved. Germline V gene data show CDR1 as MNHEY and CDR2 as SMNVEV (reference sequence). Trimming stripped 3 bases from V and 0 bases from J, with 5 bases between. CDR3 length equals 13 residues. The CDR3 spells CASSFRMNTEAFF. CDR3 coding DNA: TGTGCCAGCAGTTTCCGCATGAACACTGAAGCTTTCTTT.

The rearrangement links TRBV6-2 or TRBV6-3 to TRBJ1-1; D not resolved. CDR1 and CDR2 from the germline V gene are MNHEY and SVGEGT. This CDR3 has 16 residues. Trimming took off 4 bases at V and 0 bases at J, with 15 bases between the two ends. In DNA, the CDR3 is TGTGCCAGCAGTTTTGATCTAAATGAGATGAACACTGAAGCTTTCTTT. Protein sequence: CASSFDLNEMNTEAFF.

CDR3 in amino acids: CASSTGGTQETQYF. CDR3 nucleotides: TGTGCCAGCAGCACTGGGGGGACTCAAGAGACCCAGTACTTC. The chain is built from TRBV9 and TRBJ2-5; D is perhaps TRBD2 (6 bases). V lost 4 bases and J lost 2, with 12 bases in between. Germline values: CDR1 SGDLS, CDR2 YYNGEE. This CDR3 region has 14 residues.

The rearrangement joins TRBV27 to TRBJ2-7; D possibly corresponds to TRBD1 (5 bases). Between the trimmed V and J ends, which lost 2 bases and 5 bases, there was a span of 10 bases. CDR1 and CDR2 from the germline V gene are MNHEY and SMNVEV (reference sequence). The CDR3 sequence is 13 residues long. Here the CDR3 DNA reads TGTGCCAGCAGTTTAGGGGCCTGGAACGAGCAGTACTTC. Its translation: CASSLGAWNEQYF.

The rearrangement links TRBV7-6 to TRBJ2-2; the D call may be TRBD1 or TRBD2 (5 bases each). With 11 bases removed from V and 7 bases from J, the gap between germline ends came to 17 bases. Germline V gene sequence: CDR1 SGHVS, CDR2 FNYEAQ. This CDR3 region has 13 residues. For the CDR3, the DNA is TGTGCCCGCCTTACGGGGACGGTCGGGGAGCTGTTTTTT. Encoded protein: CARLTGTVGELFF.

The rearrangement links TRBV9 to TRBJ2-7; TRBD2 might be the D (5 bases). V lost 0 bases to trimming and J lost 0 bases, with 13 bases between them. This CDR3 contains 16 residues. Germline CDR1 reads SGDLS; CDR2 reads YYNGEE. In DNA form, the CDR3 reads TGTGCCAGCAGCGTAGGTCGAGGGTCATCCTCCTACGAGCAGTACTTC. It codes for CASSVGRGSSSYEQYF.

The chain links TRBV25-1 to TRBJ2-1; 9 nucleotides agree with TRBD2. CDR3 length equals 15 residues. CDR1 and CDR2 (germline): MGHDK, SYGVNS. With V trimmed by 4 bases and J by 1 base, 2 bases remained unmatched. CDR3 region: CASSVSGGSYNEQFF. The CDR3 region has the DNA TGTGCCAGCAGTGTAAGCGGGGGGTCCTACAATGAGCAGTTCTTC.

V usage is TRBV5-1 and J usage is TRBJ1-1; D call uncertain. The CDR3 is 14 amino acids. V was pared by 4 bases and J by 1 base, with 11 bases between. Germline CDR1 SGHRS, CDR2 YFSETQ. The CDR3 DNA follows: TGCGCCAGCAGCCCTACTGTTCCGAACACTGAAGCTTTCTTT. Protein product: CASSPTVPNTEAFF.

In DNA form, the CDR3 reads TGCGCCAGCAGTGACCAAAGGAGGAAGGCTAGCGGGGGAGGGGAGACCCAGTACTTC. Amino acids: CASSDQRRKASGGGETQYF. The chain couples TRBV10-1 to TRBJ2-5, with 10 nucleotides matching TRBD2. After removal of 3 bases from V and 5 bases from J, the junction contained 18 bases not matched to a gene. This CDR3 is 19 amino acids long. CDR1 and CDR2 (germline): WNHNN, SYGVQD (reference sequence).

This clone was seen just once. This chain joins TRBV7-2 and TRBJ1-1; possible D gene TRBD1, 5 bases. The CDR3 consists of 13 residues. Germline V gene data show CDR1 as SGHTA and CDR2 as FQGNSA. Trimming removed 5 bases at V and 7 bases at J, with 14 bases between. The DNA for the CDR3 is TGTGCCAGCAGCCGGGGTGGGGCCAATGAAGCTTTCTTT. Residues: CASSRGGANEAFF.

The chain couples TRBV6-6 to TRBJ1-1; no reliable D call. Between the trimmed V and J ends, which lost 2 bases and 7 bases, there was a span of 11 bases. This CDR3 is 13 amino acids long. Per germline, CDR1 MNHNY and CDR2 SVGAGI (reference sequence). This CDR3 reads CASSYEPRSEAFF. The CDR3 DNA reads TGTGCCAGCAGTTACGAGCCCCGGAGTGAAGCTTTCTTT.

This sequence joins TRBV6-1 and TRBJ2-5; TRBD2 aligns across 13 bases. Germline CDR1 is MNHNS and CDR2 is SASEGT. The junction had 9 bases not matched to a gene; V was cut back by 2 bases and J by 0 bases. The CDR3 runs to 19 residues. The CDR3: CASSEKKLAGGPDQETQYF. CDR3 sequence (DNA): TGTGCCAGCAGTGAAAAAAAACTAGCGGGGGGGCCGGACCAAGAGACCCAGTACTTC.

CDR3 protein: CASSLGGVRTNSPLHF. The CDR3, as DNA: TGCGCCAGCAGCTTGGGGGGGGTTCGGACGAATTCACCCCTCCACTTT. The chain links TRBV5-1 to TRBJ1-6; possibly TRBD1 for D (5 bases). The CDR3 loop spans 16 amino acids. V dropped 0 bases and J dropped 7 bases, with 14 bases sitting between them. Germline V gives CDR1 SGHRS, CDR2 YFSETQ.